The 8 T cell receptor beta chains given below trace back to one sample, sequenced in a study of blood T cell repertoires in COVID-19. Profiling relied on immunoSEQ multiplex PCR, and the TCRdb table lists in-frame clones only, not all of them. The table has roughly 140,000 clones, 88% seen once. The source material was PBMCs or T cells enriched from blood (not recorded which). The receptors were gathered from a woman aged 30 to 39 with acute COVID-19.

Concerning this clone itself: The sample contains more than one DNA sequence encoding this CDR3. This sequence joins TRBV3-1 (or the pseudogene TRBV3-2) and TRBJ1-3; D gene uncertain. The V gene's germline CDR1 is LGHDT and CDR2 YNNKEL (reference sequence). CDR3 length equals 14 residues. V gave up 2 bases and J gave up 0 bases, with 5 bases separating them. The CDR3 bases are TGTGCCAGCAGCCAATTGAGCTCTGGAAACACCATATATTTT. This encodes CASSQLSSGNTIYF.

The gene calls are TRBV13 and TRBJ2-7, with D possibly matching TRBD1 (7 bases). Looked up from germline, CDR1 is PRHDT and CDR2 is FYEKMQ (reference sequence). The CDR3 is 14 residues long. V lost 5 bases and J lost 5, with 16 bases in between. The CDR3 bases are TGTGCCAGCAGCCCCCAGGGGGGCAGCGACGAGCAGTACTTC. Translation gives CASSPQGGSDEQYF.

V is TRBV5-4 and J is TRBJ2-1; D gene ambiguous. Germline lookup yields CDR1 SGHNT and CDR2 YYREEE (reference sequence). The CDR3 is 11 amino acids. V was shortened by 0 bases and J by 10 bases, with 5 bases between the two germline ends. The CDR3 spells CASSLGHEQFF. CDR3 nucleotides: TGTGCCAGCAGCTTGGGGCACGAGCAGTTCTTC.

The chain couples TRBV28 to TRBJ1-2; D is undetermined. With 6 bases removed from V and 4 bases from J, the gap between germline ends came to 9 bases. This CDR3 spans 12 amino acids. CDR1 MDHEN and CDR2 SYDVKM come from the germline V gene. The CDR3 DNA follows: TGTGCCAGCAGCTCACGGGGCTATGGCTACACCTTC. Translated, it gives CASSSRGYGYTF.

The chain couples TRBV2 to TRBJ1-5; no clear D. V was pared by 10 bases and J by 6 bases, with 16 bases between. This CDR3 has 13 residues. CDR1 and CDR2 (germline): SNHLY, FYNNEI. The CDR3 coding sequence is TGTGCCACCAGCGGAGGGCACGCTCAGCCCCAGCATTTT. Encoded protein: CATSGGHAQPQHF.

The chain recombines TRBV19 with TRBJ1-5, with D perhaps matching TRBD1 (6 bases). V was pared by 5 bases and J by 4 bases, with 15 bases between. The CDR3 is made up of 15 amino acids. Looked up from germline, CDR1 is LNHDA and CDR2 is SQIVND (reference sequence). The CDR3 protein is CASSLFGQFNQPQHF. The CDR3 bases are TGTGCCAGTAGTCTCTTCGGACAGTTTAATCAGCCCCAGCATTTT.

The genes are TRBV7-9 and TRBJ2-3, with unresolved D. V lost 7 bases to trimming and J lost 3 bases, with 5 bases between them. The CDR3 length is 11 residues. Germline values: CDR1 SEHNR, CDR2 FQNEAQ (reference sequence). In nucleotides, the CDR3 is TGTGCCAGCACCGAGACAGATACGCAGTATTTT. This sequence encodes CASTETDTQYF.

The chain uses TRBV28 and TRBJ2-7; tentative D call: TRBD1 (6 bases). Germline V gives CDR1 MDHEN, CDR2 SYDVKM. The CDR3 consists of 13 residues. V lost 7 bases to trimming and J lost 2 bases, with 12 bases between them. CDR3 coding DNA: TGTGCCAGCATCCAGGGGACGACCTACGAGCAGTACTTC. Translated, it gives CASIQGTTYEQYF.